The 23 T cell receptor beta chains below all came from one sample that was sequenced in a study of blood T cell repertoires in COVID-19. Method: immunoSEQ multiplex PCR; TCRdb's copy keeps in-frame clones and lacks some. The sample shows 200,000 to 250,000 clones, roughly 84% of them seen only once. The source material was peripheral blood. The receptors come from a woman over 75 with acute or convalescent COVID-19.

The table lists this clone with a count of one. The rearrangement joins TRBV4-2 to TRBJ1-6; 10 bases fit TRBD1. The germline CDR1 and CDR2 sequences are LGHNA and YNFKEQ. J was trimmed by 5 bases and V by 4 bases; bases with no gene match: 5. The CDR3 length is 16 residues. The CDR3 sequence is CASSRSGTGDNSPLHF. CDR3 DNA sequence: TGTGCCAGCAGCCGATCCGGGACAGGGGATAATTCACCCCTCCACTTT.

The chain has TRBV5-1 and TRBJ2-3; 16 nucleotides line up with TRBD2. This CDR3 is 18 amino acids long. Trimming removed 1 base from V and 3 bases from J; junction bases left unmatched: 5. Germline CDR1 reads SGHRS; CDR2 reads YFSETQ. CDR3 protein: CASSLPGLAGGQTDTQYF. DNA of the CDR3: TGCGCCAGCAGCTTGCCGGGACTAGCGGGGGGGCAAACAGATACGCAGTATTTT. The complete variable domain, with remaining parts taken from reference TRBV5-1 and TRBJ2-3, reads KAGVTQTPRYLIKTRGQQVTLSCSPISGHRSVSWYQQTPGQGLQFLFEYFSETQRNKGNFPGRFSGRQFSNSRSEMNVSTLELGDSALYLCASSLPGLAGGQTDTQYFGPGTRLTVL.

V is TRBV5-4 and J is TRBJ2-3, with TRBD1 matching over 8 bases. The CDR3 extends over 15 amino acids. Unmatched junction bases numbered 4, after V lost 0 bases and J lost 4 bases. Germline CDR1 reads SGHNT; CDR2 reads YYREEE (reference sequence). CDR3 protein: CASSLDRGVADTQYF. In DNA, the CDR3 is TGTGCCAGCAGCTTGGACAGGGGGGTTGCAGATACGCAGTATTTT. Filled out from reference TRBV5-4 and TRBJ2-3, the complete variable domain reads ETGVTQSPTHLIKTRGQQVTLRCSSQSGHNTVSWYQQALGQGPQFIFQYYREEENGRGNFPPRFSGLQFPNYSSELNVNALELDDSALYLCASSLDRGVADTQYFGPGTRLTVL.

The genes are TRBV20-1 and TRBJ1-1, with no clear D. The CDR3 covers 10 residues. Looked up from germline, CDR1 is DFQATT and CDR2 is SNEGSKA (reference sequence). Trimming cost V 8 bases and J 4 bases, with 8 bases left between them. The CDR3 region is CSPLPTEAFF. In DNA form, the CDR3 reads TGCAGTCCCCTCCCCACTGAAGCTTTCTTT.

This chain connects TRBV2 to TRBJ1-1, with D possibly matching TRBD1 (5 bases). In germline, CDR1 is SNHLY, CDR2 FYNNEI. The CDR3 covers 17 residues. The germline V and J ends were trimmed by 3 bases and 6 bases, with 23 bases remaining between them. CDR3 sequence (DNA): TGTGCCAGCAGTGAGGAGGGCCGGGGGACTTTTTGGCCTGAAGCTTTCTTT. Its protein product is CASSEEGRGTFWPEAFF.

The J gene is TRBJ1-2, the V gene TRBV13; 10 bases are a match to TRBD1. The J segment lost 6 bases and the V segment lost 5 bases, leaving 6 bases of the junction unmatched. CDR3 length: 14 residues. Germline values: CDR1 PRHDT, CDR2 FYEKMQ (reference sequence). CDR3 amino acids: CASSTRDRGNGYTF. Here the CDR3 DNA reads TGTGCCAGCAGCACACGGGACAGGGGAAATGGCTACACCTTC.

The chain is built from TRBV5-1 and TRBJ1-3; D might be TRBD1 (6 bases). The ends were cut back, 2 bases at V and 4 bases at J, with 19 bases in the middle. CDR1 SGHRS and CDR2 YFSETQ come from the germline V gene. This CDR3 spans 17 amino acids. Here the CDR3 DNA reads TGCGCCAGCAGCTTAGGGGGAACATATGTATCCGGAAACACCATATATTTT. It codes for CASSLGGTYVSGNTIYF. Complete variable domain (other parts from reference TRBV5-1 and TRBJ1-3): KAGVTQTPRYLIKTRGQQVTLSCSPISGHRSVSWYQQTPGQGLQFLFEYFSETQRNKGNFPGRFSGRQFSNSRSEMNVSTLELGDSALYLCASSLGGTYVSGNTIYFGEGSWLTVV.

V usage is TRBV6-5 and J usage is TRBJ2-5, with 7 bases that match TRBD2. V was pared by 6 bases and J by 7 bases, with 5 bases of the junction left unmatched. This CDR3 is 12 amino acids long. The V gene's germline CDR1 is MNHEY and CDR2 SVGAGI. The chain's CDR3 is CASSWGEGTQYF. CDR3 in DNA: TGTGCCAGCAGCTGGGGGGAGGGGACCCAGTACTTC.

This clone was recorded once. V gene TRBV6-5 combines with J gene TRBJ1-2; D not resolved. Trimming stripped 10 bases from V and 1 base from J, with 16 bases between. Germline V gene data show CDR1 as MNHEY and CDR2 as SVGAGI. The CDR3 runs 14 residues. The CDR3 region has the DNA TGTGCCACCGAAACACCGGGTTATAACTATGGCTACACCTTC. This gives the protein CATETPGYNYGYTF.

This chain links TRBV5-4 with TRBJ1-2; the D gene is possibly TRBD1 (5 bases). Trimming took 0 bases from V and 5 from J, leaving 8 bases between them. Germline CDR1 and CDR2: SGHNT and YYREEE (reference sequence). CDR3 length equals 13 residues. The CDR3, as DNA: TGTGCCAGCAGCTTGGCACAGGATTATGGCTACACCTTC. Amino acid sequence: CASSLAQDYGYTF.

CDR3 sequence (DNA): TGTGCCAGCAGCCAAGATCAAGGGACAGGTTCCAACTATGGCTACACCTTC. It translates to CASSQDQGTGSNYGYTF. The chain joins TRBV4-2 to TRBJ1-2; 8 bases match TRBD1. Germline CDR1 LGHNA, CDR2 YNFKEQ. The CDR3 contains 17 residues. The ends lost 0 bases at V and 2 bases at J; junction bases unmatched: 8.

This chain uses TRBV5-1 with TRBJ2-2; the D gene is possibly TRBD1 (5 bases). The CDR3 loop spans 16 amino acids. The germline V gene has CDR1 SGHRS and CDR2 YFSETQ. V shed 1 base and J shed 6 bases, with 16 bases lying between them. The CDR3 DNA reads TGCGCCAGCAGCTTGCTCCAGGGCATCGGATCCGGGGAGCTGTTTTTT. Translated: CASSLLQGIGSGELFF.

The chain recombines TRBV4-2 with TRBJ2-5, with 12 bases identical to TRBD2. V was clipped by 4 bases and J by 5 bases; unmatched bases: 11. The CDR3 is 17 amino acids. Per germline, CDR1 LGHNA and CDR2 YNFKEQ. For the CDR3, the DNA is TGTGCCAGCAGCCTCAAGACTAGCGGGGGACCCAGGGAGACCCAGTACTTC. This translates into CASSLKTSGGPRETQYF.

The rearrangement joins TRBV2 to TRBJ1-1; no definite D call. Per the germline V gene, CDR1 is SNHLY and CDR2 is FYNNEI. The germline V and J ends were trimmed by 3 bases and 0 bases, with 11 bases remaining between them. The CDR3 covers 15 residues. Here the CDR3 DNA reads TGTGCCAGCAGTGACCCCGGGAGGATGAACACTGAAGCTTTCTTT. It encodes CASSDPGRMNTEAFF.

The V call is TRBV3-1 (or the pseudogene TRBV3-2), the J call TRBJ1-1; D not certain. V was cut by 1 base and J by 4 bases, with 4 bases left in between. The CDR3 covers 12 residues. From germline, CDR1 is LGHDT and CDR2 YNNKEL (reference sequence). In DNA form, the CDR3 reads TGTGCCAGCAGCCAAGTCGGCACTGAAGCTTTCTTT. This codes for CASSQVGTEAFF.

This sequence joins TRBV3-1 (or the pseudogene TRBV3-2) and TRBJ2-7; 8 bases align to TRBD1. The CDR3 is 14 amino acids. CDR1 is LGHDT, CDR2 YNNKEL, per germline (reference sequence). The ends lost 1 base at V and 7 bases at J; junction bases unmatched: 6. CDR3 sequence: CASSQGTQGVEQYF. The CDR3, as DNA: TGTGCCAGCAGCCAAGGGACACAGGGGGTGGAGCAGTACTTC.

This clone was seen a handful of times. This chain uses TRBV9 with TRBJ2-2; 7 nucleotides line up with TRBD1. The ends lost 0 bases at V and 0 bases at J; junction bases unmatched: 2. This CDR3 spans 16 amino acids. Looked up from germline, CDR1 is SGDLS and CDR2 is YYNGEE. The chain's CDR3 is CASSVGQGANTGELFF. In DNA, the CDR3 is TGTGCCAGCAGCGTAGGTCAGGGGGCGAACACCGGGGAGCTGTTTTTT.

The rearrangement joins TRBV2 to TRBJ2-6, with D possibly TRBD1 on 5 matching bases. The germline CDR1 and CDR2 sequences are SNHLY and FYNNEI. The V end lost 7 bases, the J end lost 0 bases, and 10 bases lay between the germline ends. This CDR3 comprises 15 residues. The CDR3 DNA sequence: TGTGCCAGCACATCGGACACCTCTGGGGCCAACGTCCTGACTTTC. It encodes CASTSDTSGANVLTF.

The J gene is TRBJ1-5, the V gene TRBV6-5; 7 bases agree with TRBD1. The CDR3 has 13 residues. V lost 8 bases to trimming and J lost 6 bases; unmatched junction nucleotides: 7. Germline-derived CDR1 and CDR2 are MNHEY and SVGAGI. CDR3 DNA sequence: TGTGCCAGCGGACAGGATCCAAGTCAGCCCCAGCATTTT. It yields the protein CASGQDPSQPQHF.

This chain joins TRBV2 and TRBJ1-5; unclear D gene. The CDR3 is 14 residues long. Germline CDR1 and CDR2: SNHLY and FYNNEI. Between the trimmed V and J ends, which lost 4 bases and 6 bases, there was a span of 13 bases. CDR3 in DNA: TGTGCCAGCAGTGTTCAAGGAGGAGGTCAGCCCCAGCATTTT. Translated, it gives CASSVQGGGQPQHF.

The chain links TRBV6-5 to TRBJ2-7; possibly TRBD1 for D (6 bases). The length of the CDR3 is 13 residues. Trimming shortened V by 5 bases and J by 3 bases, and 11 bases separated the two germline ends. Germline V CDR1 and CDR2: MNHEY, SVGAGI. The CDR3 is CASSHRADYEQYF. The CDR3 coding sequence is TGTGCCAGCAGTCACAGGGCGGACTACGAGCAGTACTTC.

This clone showed up just a few times. This chain connects TRBV19 to TRBJ1-2, with 8 positions matching TRBD1. Germline loops: CDR1 LNHDA, CDR2 SQIVND (reference sequence). The V and J ends lost 8 bases and 4 bases, in that order; junction bases with no gene match: 6. This CDR3 has 13 amino acids. CDR3 sequence reads: CASRQGPIYGYTF. Written as DNA, the CDR3 is TGTGCCAGTCGACAGGGGCCAATCTATGGCTACACCTTC. Complete variable domain (other parts from reference TRBV19 and TRBJ1-2): DGGITQSPKYLFRKEGQNVTLSCEQNLNHDAMYWYRQDPGQGLRLIYYSQIVNDFQKGDIAEGYSVSREKKESFPLTVTSAQKNPTAFYLCASRQGPIYGYTFGSGTRLTVV.

This chain links TRBV19 with TRBJ1-2; possibly TRBD1 for D (5 bases). The CDR3 runs 14 residues. V was cut by 5 bases and J by 4 bases, with 14 bases left in between. Germline values: CDR1 LNHDA, CDR2 SQIVND (reference sequence). In DNA, the CDR3 is TGTGCCAGTAGTCCTGTTGGGCAGGGCTATGGCTACACCTTC. Translated: CASSPVGQGYGYTF.